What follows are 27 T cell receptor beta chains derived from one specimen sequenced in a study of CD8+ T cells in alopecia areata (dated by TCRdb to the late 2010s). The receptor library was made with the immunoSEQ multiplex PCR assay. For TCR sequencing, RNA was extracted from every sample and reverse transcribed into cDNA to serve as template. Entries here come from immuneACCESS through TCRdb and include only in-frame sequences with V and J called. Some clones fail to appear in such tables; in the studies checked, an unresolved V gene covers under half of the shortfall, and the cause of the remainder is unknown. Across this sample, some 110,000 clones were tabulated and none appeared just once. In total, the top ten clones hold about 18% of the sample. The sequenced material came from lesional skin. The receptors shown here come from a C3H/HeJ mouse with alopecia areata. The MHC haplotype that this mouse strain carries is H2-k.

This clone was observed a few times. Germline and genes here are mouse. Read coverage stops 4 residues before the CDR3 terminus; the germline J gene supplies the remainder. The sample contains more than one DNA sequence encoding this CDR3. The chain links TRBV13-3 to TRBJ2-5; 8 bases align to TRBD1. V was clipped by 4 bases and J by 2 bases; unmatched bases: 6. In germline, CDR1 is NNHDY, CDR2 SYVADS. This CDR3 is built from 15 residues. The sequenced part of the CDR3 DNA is TGTGCCAGCAGTCCCTCAGGGGGCGGCCAAGAC. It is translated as CASSPSGGGQD. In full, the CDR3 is CASSPSGGGQDTQYF.

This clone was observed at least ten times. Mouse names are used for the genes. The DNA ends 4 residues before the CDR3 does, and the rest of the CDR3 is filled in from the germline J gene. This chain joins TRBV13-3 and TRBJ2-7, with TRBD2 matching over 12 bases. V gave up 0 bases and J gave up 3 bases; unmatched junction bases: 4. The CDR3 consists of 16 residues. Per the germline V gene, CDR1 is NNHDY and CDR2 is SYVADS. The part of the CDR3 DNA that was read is TGTGCCAGCAGTGATGCGCGGACTGGGGGGGTCTAT. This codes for CASSDARTGGVY. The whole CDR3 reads CASSDARTGGVYEQYF.

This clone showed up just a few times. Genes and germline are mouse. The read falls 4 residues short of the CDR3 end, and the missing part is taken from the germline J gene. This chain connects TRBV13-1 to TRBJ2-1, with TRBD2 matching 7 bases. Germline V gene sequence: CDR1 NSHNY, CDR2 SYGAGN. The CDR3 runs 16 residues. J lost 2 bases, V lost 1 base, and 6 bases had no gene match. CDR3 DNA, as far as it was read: TGTGCCAGCAGTGATAACCGGGGGGGGGACTATGCT. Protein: CASSDNRGGDYA. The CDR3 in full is CASSDNRGGDYAEQFF.

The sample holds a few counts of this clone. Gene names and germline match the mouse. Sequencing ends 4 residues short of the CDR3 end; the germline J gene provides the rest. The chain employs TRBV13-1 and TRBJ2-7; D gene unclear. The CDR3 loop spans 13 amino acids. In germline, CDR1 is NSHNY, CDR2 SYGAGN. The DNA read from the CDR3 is TGTGCCAGCAGTGATCGGAGGGTGGAT. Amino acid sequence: CASSDRRVD. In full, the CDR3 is CASSDRRVDEQYF.

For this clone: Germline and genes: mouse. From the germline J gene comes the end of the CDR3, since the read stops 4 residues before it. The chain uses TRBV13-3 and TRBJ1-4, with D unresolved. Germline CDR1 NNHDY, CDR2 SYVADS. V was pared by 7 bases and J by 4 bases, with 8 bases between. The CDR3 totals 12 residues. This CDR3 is CASRQDNERLFF. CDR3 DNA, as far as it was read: TGTGCCAGCCGGCAGGACAACGAA.

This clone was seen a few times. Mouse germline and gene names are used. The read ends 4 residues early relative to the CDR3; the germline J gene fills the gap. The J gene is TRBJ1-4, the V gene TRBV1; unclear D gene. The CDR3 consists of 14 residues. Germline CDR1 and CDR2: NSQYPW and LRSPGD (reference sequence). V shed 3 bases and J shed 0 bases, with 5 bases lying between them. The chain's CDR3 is CTCSAPFSNERLFF. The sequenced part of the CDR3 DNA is TGCACCTGCAGTGCCCCCTTTTCCAACGAA.

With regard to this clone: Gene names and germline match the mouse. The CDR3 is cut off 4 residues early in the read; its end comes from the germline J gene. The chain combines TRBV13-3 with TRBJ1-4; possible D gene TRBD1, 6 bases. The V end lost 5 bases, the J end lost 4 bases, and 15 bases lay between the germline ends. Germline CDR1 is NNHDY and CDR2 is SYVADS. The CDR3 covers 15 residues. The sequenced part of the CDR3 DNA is TGTGCCAGCAGCACCGGGACATCCTTCAACGAA. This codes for CASSTGTSFNE. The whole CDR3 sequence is CASSTGTSFNERLFF.

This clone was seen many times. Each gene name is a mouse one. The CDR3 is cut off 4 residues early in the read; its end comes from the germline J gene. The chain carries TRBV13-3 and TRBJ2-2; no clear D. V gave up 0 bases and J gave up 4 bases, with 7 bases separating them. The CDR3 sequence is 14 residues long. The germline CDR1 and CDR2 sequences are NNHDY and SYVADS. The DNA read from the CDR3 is TGTGCCAGCAGTGATGCTAAGGGCACCGGG. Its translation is CASSDAKGTG. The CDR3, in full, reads CASSDAKGTGQLYF.

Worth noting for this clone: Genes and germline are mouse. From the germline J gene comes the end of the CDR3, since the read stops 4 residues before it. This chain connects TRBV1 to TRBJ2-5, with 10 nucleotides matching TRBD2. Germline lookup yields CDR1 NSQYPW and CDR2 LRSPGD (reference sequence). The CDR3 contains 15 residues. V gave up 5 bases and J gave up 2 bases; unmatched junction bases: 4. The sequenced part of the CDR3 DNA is TGCACCTGCAGTTCCAGACTGGGGGGCCAAGAC. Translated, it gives CTCSSRLGGQD. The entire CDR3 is CTCSSRLGGQDTQYF.

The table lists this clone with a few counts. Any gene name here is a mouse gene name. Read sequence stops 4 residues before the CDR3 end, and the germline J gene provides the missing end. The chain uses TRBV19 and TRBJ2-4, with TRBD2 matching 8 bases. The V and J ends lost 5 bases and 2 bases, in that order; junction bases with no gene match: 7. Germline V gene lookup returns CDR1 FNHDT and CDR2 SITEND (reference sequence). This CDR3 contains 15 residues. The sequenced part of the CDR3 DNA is TGTGCCAGCAGGAAGCCTGGGGGGAATCAAAAC. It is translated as CASRKPGGNQN. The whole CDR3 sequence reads CASRKPGGNQNTLYF.

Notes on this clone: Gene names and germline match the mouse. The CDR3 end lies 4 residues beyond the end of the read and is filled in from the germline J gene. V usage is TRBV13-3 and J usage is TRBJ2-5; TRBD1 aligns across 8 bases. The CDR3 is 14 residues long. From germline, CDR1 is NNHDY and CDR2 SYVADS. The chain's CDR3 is CASSEAGGGDTQYF. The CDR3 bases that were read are TGTGCCAGCAGTGAAGCAGGGGGCGGAGAC.

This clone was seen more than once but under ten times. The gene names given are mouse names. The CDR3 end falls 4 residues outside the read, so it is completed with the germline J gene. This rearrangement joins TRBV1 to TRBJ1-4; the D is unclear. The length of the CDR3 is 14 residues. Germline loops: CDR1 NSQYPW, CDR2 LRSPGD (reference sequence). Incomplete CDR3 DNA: TGCACCTGCAGTGCAGATCCTGGGGTCGAA. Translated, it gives CTCSADPGVE. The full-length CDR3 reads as CTCSADPGVERLFF. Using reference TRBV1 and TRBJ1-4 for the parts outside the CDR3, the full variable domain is VTLLEQNPRWRLVPRGQAVNLRCILKNSQYPWMSWYQQDLQKQLQWLFTLRSPGDKEVKSLPGADYLATRVTDTELRLQVANMSQGRTLYCTCSADPGVERLFFGHGTKLSVL.

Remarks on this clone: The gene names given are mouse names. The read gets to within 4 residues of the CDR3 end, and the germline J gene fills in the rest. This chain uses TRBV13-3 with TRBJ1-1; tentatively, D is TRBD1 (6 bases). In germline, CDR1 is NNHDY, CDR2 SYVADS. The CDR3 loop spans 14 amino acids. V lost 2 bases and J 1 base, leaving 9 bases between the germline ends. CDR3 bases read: TGTGCCAGCAGTGACCTACAGGGGAACACA. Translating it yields CASSDLQGNT. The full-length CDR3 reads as CASSDLQGNTEVFF.

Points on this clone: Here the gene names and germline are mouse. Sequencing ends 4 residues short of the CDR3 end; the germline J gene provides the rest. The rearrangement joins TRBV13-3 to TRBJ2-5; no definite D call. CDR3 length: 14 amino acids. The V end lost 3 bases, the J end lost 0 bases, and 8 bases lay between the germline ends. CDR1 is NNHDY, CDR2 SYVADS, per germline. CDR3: CASSAQLNQDTQYF. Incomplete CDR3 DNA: TGTGCCAGCAGTGCTCAACTCAACCAAGAC. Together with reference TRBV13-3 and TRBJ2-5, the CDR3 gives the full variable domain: EAAVTQSPRSKVAVTGGKVTLSCHQTNNHDYMYWYRQDTGHGLRLIHYSYVADSTEKGDIPDGYKASRPSQENFSLILELASLSQTAVYFCASSAQLNQDTQYFGPGTRLLVL.

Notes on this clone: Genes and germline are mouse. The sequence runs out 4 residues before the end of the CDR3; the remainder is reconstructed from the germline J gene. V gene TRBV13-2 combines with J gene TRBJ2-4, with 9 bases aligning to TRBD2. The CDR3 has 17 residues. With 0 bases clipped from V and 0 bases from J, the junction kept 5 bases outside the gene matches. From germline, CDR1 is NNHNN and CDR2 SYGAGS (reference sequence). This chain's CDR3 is CASGDADWGSSQNTLYF. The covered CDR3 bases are TGTGCCAGCGGTGATGCGGACTGGGGATCTAGTCAAAAC.

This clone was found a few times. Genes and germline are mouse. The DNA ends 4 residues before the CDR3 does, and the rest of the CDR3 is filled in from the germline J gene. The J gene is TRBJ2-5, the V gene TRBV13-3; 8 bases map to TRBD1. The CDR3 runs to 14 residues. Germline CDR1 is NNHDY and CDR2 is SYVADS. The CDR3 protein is CASSDRQGADTQYF. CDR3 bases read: TGTGCCAGCAGTGATCGCCAGGGGGCGGAC.

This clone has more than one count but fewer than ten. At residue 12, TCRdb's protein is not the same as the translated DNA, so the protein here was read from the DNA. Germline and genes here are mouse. This CDR3 is CASSDLQGSGNTLYF. CDR3 DNA, as far as it was read: TGTGCCAGCAGTGATTTGCAGGGTTCTGGAAATACG. V and J are TRBV13-3 and TRBJ1-3; possibly TRBD1 for D (5 bases). The read terminates 3 residues ahead of where the CDR3 ends, so the germline J gene completes it. This CDR3 contains 15 residues. Trimming removed 1 base from V and 0 bases from J, with 8 bases in between. Germline lookup yields CDR1 NNHDY and CDR2 SYVADS.

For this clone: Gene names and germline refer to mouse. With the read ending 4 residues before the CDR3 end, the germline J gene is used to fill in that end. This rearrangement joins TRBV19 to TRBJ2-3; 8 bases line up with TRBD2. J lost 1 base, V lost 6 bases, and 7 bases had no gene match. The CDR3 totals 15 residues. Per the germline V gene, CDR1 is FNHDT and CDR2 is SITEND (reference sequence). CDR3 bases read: TGTGCCAGCATAGAGGGGGGGCGCCGTGCAGAA. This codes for CASIEGGRRAE. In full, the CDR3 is CASIEGGRRAETLYF.

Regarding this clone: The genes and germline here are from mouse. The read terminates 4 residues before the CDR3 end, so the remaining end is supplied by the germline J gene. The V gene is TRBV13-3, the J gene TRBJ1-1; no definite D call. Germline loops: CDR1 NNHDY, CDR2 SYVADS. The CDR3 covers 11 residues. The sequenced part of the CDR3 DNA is TGTGCCAGCAGTGTCAGTCCA. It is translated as CASSVSP. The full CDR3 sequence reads CASSVSPEVFF.

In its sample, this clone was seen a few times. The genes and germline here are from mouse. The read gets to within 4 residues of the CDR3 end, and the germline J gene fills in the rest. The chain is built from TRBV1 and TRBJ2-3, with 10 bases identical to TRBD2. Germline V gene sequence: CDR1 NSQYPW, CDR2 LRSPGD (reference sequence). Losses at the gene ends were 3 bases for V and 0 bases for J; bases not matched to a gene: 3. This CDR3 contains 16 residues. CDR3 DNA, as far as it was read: TGCACCTGCAGTGCCACTGGGGGGGGGAGTGCAGAA. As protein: CTCSATGGGSAE. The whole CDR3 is CTCSATGGGSAETLYF.

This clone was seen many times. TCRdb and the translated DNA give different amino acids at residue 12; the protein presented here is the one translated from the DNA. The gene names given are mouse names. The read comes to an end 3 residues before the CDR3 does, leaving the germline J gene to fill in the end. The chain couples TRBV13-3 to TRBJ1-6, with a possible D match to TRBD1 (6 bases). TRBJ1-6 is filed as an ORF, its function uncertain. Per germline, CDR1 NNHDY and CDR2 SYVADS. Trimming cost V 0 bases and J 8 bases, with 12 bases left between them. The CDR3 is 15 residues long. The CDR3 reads CASSDVQGRDSPLYF. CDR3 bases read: TGTGCCAGCAGTGATGTTCAGGGGAGGGATTCGCCC.

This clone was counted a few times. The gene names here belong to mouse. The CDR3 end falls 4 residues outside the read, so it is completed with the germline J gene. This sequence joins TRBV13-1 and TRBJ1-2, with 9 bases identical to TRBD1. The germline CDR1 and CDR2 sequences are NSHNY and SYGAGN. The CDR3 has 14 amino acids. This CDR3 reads CASSDAGQGSDYTF. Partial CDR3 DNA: TGTGCCAGCAGTGATGCTGGACAGGGGTCC.

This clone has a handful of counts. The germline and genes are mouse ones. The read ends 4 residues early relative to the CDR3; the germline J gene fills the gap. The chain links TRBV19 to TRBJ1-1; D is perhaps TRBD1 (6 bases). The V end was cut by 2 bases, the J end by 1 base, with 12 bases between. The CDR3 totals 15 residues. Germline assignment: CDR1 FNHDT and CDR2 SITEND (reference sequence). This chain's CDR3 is CASSISWTENTEVFF. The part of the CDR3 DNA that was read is TGTGCCAGCAGTATCAGCTGGACAGAAAACACA.

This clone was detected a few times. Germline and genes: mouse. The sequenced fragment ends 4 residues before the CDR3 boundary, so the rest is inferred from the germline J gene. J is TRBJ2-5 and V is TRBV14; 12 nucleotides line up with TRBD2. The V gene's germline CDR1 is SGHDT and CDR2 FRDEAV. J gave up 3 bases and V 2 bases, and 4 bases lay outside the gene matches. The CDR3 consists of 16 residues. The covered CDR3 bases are TGTGCCAGCAGTTTAGGGGACTGGGGGGAACAAGAC. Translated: CASSLGDWGEQD. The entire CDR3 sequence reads CASSLGDWGEQDTQYF.

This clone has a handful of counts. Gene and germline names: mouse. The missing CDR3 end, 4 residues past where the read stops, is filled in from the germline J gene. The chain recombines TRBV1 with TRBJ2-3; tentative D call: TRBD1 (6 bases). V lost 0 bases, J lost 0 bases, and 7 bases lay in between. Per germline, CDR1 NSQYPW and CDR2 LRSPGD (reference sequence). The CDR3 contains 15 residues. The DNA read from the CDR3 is TGCACCTGCAGTGCAGACGGGACAAGTGCAGAA. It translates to CTCSADGTSAE. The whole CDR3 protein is CTCSADGTSAETLYF.

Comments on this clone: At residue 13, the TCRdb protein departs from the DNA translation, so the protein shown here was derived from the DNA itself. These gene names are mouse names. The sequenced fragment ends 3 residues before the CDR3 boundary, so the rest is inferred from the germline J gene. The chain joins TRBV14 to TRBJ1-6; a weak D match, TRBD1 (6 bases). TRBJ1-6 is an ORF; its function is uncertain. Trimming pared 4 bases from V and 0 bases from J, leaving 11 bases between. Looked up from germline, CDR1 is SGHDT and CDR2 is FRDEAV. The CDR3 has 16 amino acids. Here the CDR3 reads CASSTGTSSYNSPLYF. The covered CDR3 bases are TGTGCCAGCAGTACCGGGACATCTTCCTATAATTCGCCC.

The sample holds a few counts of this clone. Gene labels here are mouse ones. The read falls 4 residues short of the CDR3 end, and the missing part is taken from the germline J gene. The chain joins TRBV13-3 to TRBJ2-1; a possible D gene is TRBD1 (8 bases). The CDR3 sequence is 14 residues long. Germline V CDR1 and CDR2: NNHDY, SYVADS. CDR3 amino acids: CASSEQGGRAEQFF. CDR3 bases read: TGTGCCAGCAGTGAACAGGGGGGGAGAGCT.